This paragraph reports one TCR beta chain. Germline and junction disagree at one end, which may indicate a read error. This sample is part of a study of T cell changes during pregnancy in multiple sclerosis. The repertoire was sequenced with immunoSEQ multiplex PCR; TCRdb's copy has only in-frame clones and lacks some. The table lists about 72,000 clones, 75% to 95% of them singletons. Sequencing was performed on peripheral blood, taken in the second trimester of pregnancy. The clonotype originates from a female donor with multiple sclerosis, enrolled in a pregnancy study.

Written as DNA, the CDR3 is TGCGCCAGCAGTTTGGACAGGGTCTCCTACAATGAGCAGTTCTTC. Amino acid sequence: CASSLDRVSYNEQFF. The genes are TRBV5-1 and TRBJ2-1; 8 bases are a match to TRBD1. The germline gives CDR1 SGHRS, CDR2 YFSETQ. The CDR3 is 15 residues long.